The 28 T cell receptor beta chains given below trace back to one sample, sequenced in a study of cytomegalovirus exposure and HLA in healthy donors. Amplification used 60 Vbeta primers and 13 Jbeta primers. Measured with immunoSEQ multiplex PCR; TCRdb has only the in-frame clones, and not every one. The sample records about 150,000 clones, approximately 80% being singletons. The sample consisted of PBMCs. The source is a man aged 50-60 years in good health and CMV-seropositive.

This clone came up a few times. This chain uses TRBV6-5 with TRBJ1-5, with D possibly TRBD1 on 6 matching bases. Germline V gene lookup returns CDR1 MNHEY and CDR2 SVGAGI. V was shortened by 4 bases and J by 10 bases, with 11 bases between the two germline ends. CDR3 size: 12 residues. The chain's CDR3 is CASSSTGSPQHF. CDR3 coding DNA: TGTGCCAGCAGTTCTACAGGGTCTCCCCAGCATTTT.

The chain recombines TRBV9 with TRBJ2-1, with TRBD2 identical over 12 bases. The CDR3 is 16 amino acids. The V gene end was trimmed by 0 bases and the J gene end by 4 bases; junction bases not matched to a gene: 2. CDR1 SGDLS and CDR2 YYNGEE come from the germline V gene. Written as DNA, the CDR3 is TGTGCCAGCAGCGTAGGGGGGACTAGCGGGTACAATGAGCAGTTCTTC. It translates to CASSVGGTSGYNEQFF. The variable domain in full, with the rest retrieved from reference TRBV9 and TRBJ2-1, is DSGVTQTPKHLITATGQRVTLRCSPRSGDLSVYWYQQSLDQGLQFLIQYYNGEERAKGNILERFSAQQFPDLHSELNLSSLELGDSALYFCASSVGGTSGYNEQFFGPGTRLTVL.

The rearrangement links TRBV2 to TRBJ2-6; D is perhaps TRBD1 (6 bases). V was trimmed by 7 bases and J by 0 bases, leaving 16 bases between them. The CDR3 is 17 residues long. Germline assignment: CDR1 SNHLY and CDR2 FYNNEI. CDR3 residues: CASTWGRSISGANVLTF. The CDR3 DNA reads as TGTGCCAGCACCTGGGGGCGCAGCATCTCTGGGGCCAACGTCCTGACTTTC.

Points on this clone: One end of the junction fails to match germline, which may point to a read error. This chain uses TRBV7-7 with TRBJ2-1, with D tentatively TRBD2 (5 bases). The germline gives CDR1 SSHAT, CDR2 FNYEAQ (reference sequence). This CDR3 contains 15 residues. The CDR3 sequence: CASSPSGSSYNEQFF. CDR3 in DNA: TGTGCTAGCAGCCCAAGTGGGAGCTCCTACAATGAGCAGTTCTTC.

V gene TRBV7-3 combines with J gene TRBJ2-3; 8 nucleotides agree with TRBD1. The germline V gene encodes CDR1 SGHTA and CDR2 FQGTGA. This CDR3 is 14 amino acids long. V was pared by 2 bases and J by 6 bases, with 4 bases of the junction left unmatched. The CDR3 coding sequence is TGTGCCAGCAGCTTAGCAGGGGGCGCGGATACGCAGTATTTT. Its translation is CASSLAGGADTQYF.

The chain links TRBV2 to TRBJ2-5; a possible D gene is TRBD2 (5 bases). Germline V gene lookup returns CDR1 SNHLY and CDR2 FYNNEI. Trimming shortened V by 2 bases and J by 2 bases, and 9 bases separated the two germline ends. CDR3 length: 14 residues. The CDR3 loop is CASSELRAQETQYF. CDR3 bases: TGTGCCAGCAGTGAATTGCGGGCGCAAGAGACCCAGTACTTC.

The V call is TRBV5-1, the J call TRBJ2-5; the match to TRBD1 covers 8 bases. The CDR3 sequence is 13 residues long. CDR1 SGHRS and CDR2 YFSETQ come from the germline V gene. V was clipped by 2 bases and J by 4 bases; unmatched bases: 1. As DNA, the CDR3 is TGCGCCAGCAGCTTCGGGACAGGAGAGACCCAGTACTTC. As protein: CASSFGTGETQYF.

The V call is TRBV15, the J call TRBJ2-3, with a tentative D call TRBD2 (5 bases). Germline V gene sequence: CDR1 LNHNV, CDR2 YYDKDF (reference sequence). This CDR3 has 16 amino acids. V gave up 3 bases and J gave up 0 bases, with 13 bases separating them. CDR3 in amino acids: CATSSLETTSTDTQYF. The DNA for the CDR3 is TGTGCCACCAGCAGTCTAGAGACTACTAGCACAGATACGCAGTATTTT.

J is TRBJ1-2 and V is TRBV5-1; the match to TRBD1 covers 8 bases. The CDR3 covers 15 residues. The germline gives CDR1 SGHRS, CDR2 YFSETQ. Trimming removed 4 bases from V and 2 bases from J; junction bases left unmatched: 7. The CDR3 DNA reads as TGCGCCAGCAGCCCAGGACAGGGAGTGAACTATGGCTACACCTTC. Residues: CASSPGQGVNYGYTF.

The gene calls are TRBV9 and TRBJ1-2, with 11 bases fitting TRBD1. The trim removed 3 bases at V and 3 bases at J, leaving 10 bases unmatched. Germline CDR1 and CDR2: SGDLS and YYNGEE. This CDR3 has 17 residues. CDR3 protein: CASSAKFPGQGDYGYTF. The CDR3 DNA follows: TGTGCCAGCAGCGCCAAATTCCCGGGACAGGGGGACTATGGCTACACCTTC. The variable domain in full, completed from reference TRBV9 and TRBJ1-2, reads DSGVTQTPKHLITATGQRVTLRCSPRSGDLSVYWYQQSLDQGLQFLIQYYNGEERAKGNILERFSAQQFPDLHSELNLSSLELGDSALYFCASSAKFPGQGDYGYTFGSGTRLTVV.

This chain connects TRBV10-3 to TRBJ2-3; 7 bases agree with TRBD2. Germline V gene data show CDR1 as ENHRY and CDR2 as SYGVKD. The CDR3 contains 17 residues. The V and J ends lost 0 bases and 6 bases, in that order; junction bases with no gene match: 12. CDR3 coding DNA: TGTGCCATCAGTGAGTCAAGCGGGGCACTAGTGTCGGATACGCAGTATTTT. Translation gives CAISESSGALVSDTQYF.

The V and J genes are TRBV5-1 and TRBJ2-1; 11 nucleotides match TRBD1. Unmatched junction bases numbered 7, after V lost 0 bases and J lost 8 bases. This CDR3 spans 16 amino acids. Germline V CDR1 and CDR2: SGHRS, YFSETQ. CDR3 loop: CASSLGDRGVYDEQFF. The CDR3 DNA reads TGCGCCAGCAGCTTGGGGGACAGGGGGGTATACGATGAGCAGTTCTTC.

CDR3: CSVVLLDRGNTEAFF. In nucleotides, the CDR3 is TGCAGCGTTGTATTGTTGGACAGGGGAAACACTGAAGCTTTCTTT. V usage is TRBV29-1 and J usage is TRBJ1-1; 9 bases fit TRBD1. J was trimmed by 2 bases and V by 4 bases; bases with no gene match: 8. Germline lookup yields CDR1 SQVTM and CDR2 ANQGSEA. This CDR3 contains 15 residues.

The chain links TRBV4-2 to TRBJ1-1, with D possibly TRBD1 on 6 matching bases. Trimming pared 0 bases from V and 10 bases from J, leaving 15 bases between. Looked up from germline, CDR1 is LGHNA and CDR2 is YNFKEQ. The CDR3 is 14 amino acids. CDR3 bases: TGTGCCAGCAGCCAAGATCAGGGGCGAGGGGTAGCTTTCTTT. Its translation: CASSQDQGRGVAFF.

This clone has just one count. CDR3 region: CASSLSGGDEQFF. The CDR3 coding sequence is TGTGCCAGTAGTCTCTCGGGGGGGGATGAGCAGTTCTTC. V usage is TRBV19 and J usage is TRBJ2-1; 8 bases line up with TRBD2. Germline lookup yields CDR1 LNHDA and CDR2 SQIVND (reference sequence). Trimming cost V 5 bases and J 8 bases; bases outside gene matches: 5. The CDR3 is made up of 13 amino acids.

The chain joins TRBV7-6 to TRBJ2-3, with TRBD2 identical over 7 bases. This CDR3 has 16 residues. Trimming took 6 bases from V and 2 from J; bases not matched to a gene: 11. Germline CDR1 and CDR2: SGHVS and FNYEAQ. In nucleotides, the CDR3 is TGTGCCAGCAGTCGAGGTGCGGGAGCGTCCACAGATACGCAGTATTTT. Protein: CASSRGAGASTDTQYF. Using reference TRBV7-6 and TRBJ2-3 for the parts outside the CDR3, the full variable domain is GAGVSQSPRYKVTKRGQDVALRCDPISGHVSLYWYRQALGQGPEFLTYFNYEAQQDKSGLPNDRFSAERPEGSISTLTIQRTEQRDSAMYRCASSRGAGASTDTQYFGPGTRLTVL.

The table lists this clone with a count of one. The V and J genes are TRBV21-1 and TRBJ2-2; TRBD1 was called by the table and not checked on the DNA. TRBV21-1 is an annotated pseudogene. The CDR3 length is 18 residues. The CDR3 here is CASSNPRWAVHTVGELFF. CDR3 nucleotides: TGTGCCAGCAGCAACCCCAGGTGGGCAGTGCATACGGTCGGGGAGCTGTTTTTT.

V is TRBV5-1 and J is TRBJ1-4, with 9 bases identical to TRBD1. V lost 0 bases and J lost 3; bases outside the gene matches: 6. Germline CDR1 and CDR2: SGHRS and YFSETQ. CDR3 size: 17 residues. This CDR3 reads CASSLGGQGAANEKLFF. The CDR3 coding sequence is TGCGCCAGCAGCTTGGGGGGACAGGGCGCGGCTAATGAAAAACTGTTTTTT.

The genes are TRBV30 and TRBJ2-1; 10 positions match TRBD2. The germline gives CDR1 GTSNPN, CDR2 SVGIG (reference sequence). This CDR3 has 17 residues. The ends lost 1 base at V and 7 bases at J; junction bases unmatched: 13. This chain's CDR3 is CAWSDPWGAGGWNEQFF. For the CDR3, the DNA is TGTGCCTGGAGTGACCCCTGGGGAGCGGGAGGGTGGAATGAGCAGTTCTTC.

This chain joins TRBV19 and TRBJ2-1, with D maybe TRBD2 (5 bases). Germline-derived CDR1 and CDR2 are LNHDA and SQIVND (reference sequence). V gave up 3 bases and J gave up 3 bases, with 9 bases separating them. The CDR3 is 14 amino acids. The CDR3 loop reads CASSIDGVYNEQFF. CDR3 nucleotide sequence: TGTGCCAGTAGTATCGACGGGGTCTACAATGAGCAGTTCTTC.

This rearrangement joins TRBV11-2 to TRBJ1-2; the match to TRBD1 covers 7 bases. This CDR3 comprises 15 residues. Looked up from germline, CDR1 is SGHAT and CDR2 is FQNNGV. V trimming: 2 bases; J trimming: 7 bases; junction bases outside the gene matches: 10. The CDR3 is CASSLQGDTGLGYTF. CDR3 sequence (DNA): TGTGCCAGCAGCTTACAGGGGGACACAGGACTTGGCTACACCTTC.

This sequence joins TRBV9 and TRBJ2-7; 7 bases match TRBD2. The CDR3 extends over 13 amino acids. Germline V gene data show CDR1 as SGDLS and CDR2 as YYNGEE. The V gene end was trimmed by 0 bases and the J gene end by 7 bases; junction bases not matched to a gene: 4. The CDR3 region has the DNA TGTGCCAGCAGCGTAGCTCGGGAGGCAGAGCAGTACGTC. It encodes CASSVAREAEQYV.

The chain carries TRBV5-1 and TRBJ1-1, with TRBD1 matching 9 bases. The trim removed 3 bases at V and 4 bases at J, leaving 7 bases unmatched. Germline CDR1 and CDR2: SGHRS and YFSETQ. The CDR3 consists of 15 residues. The CDR3 DNA follows: TGCGCCAGCAGCTGGGCGGGGGACAGGGCCACTGAAGCTTTCTTT. Its protein product is CASSWAGDRATEAFF.

The genes are TRBV12-5 and TRBJ2-2; D gene uncertain. The V end lost 6 bases, the J end lost 6 bases, and 17 bases lay between the germline ends. CDR1 is LGHNT and CDR2 is FRNRAP in the germline V gene. This CDR3 has 15 amino acids. CDR3 sequence reads: CASGTGLNWSGELFF. The CDR3, as DNA: TGTGCTAGTGGCACGGGTCTCAATTGGTCCGGGGAGCTGTTTTTT.

The chain recombines TRBV20-1 with TRBJ2-5, with D uncertain. The ends were cut back, 3 bases at V and 7 bases at J, with 6 bases in the middle. Germline V CDR1 and CDR2: DFQATT, SNEGSKA (reference sequence). This CDR3 comprises 10 residues. Here the CDR3 DNA reads TGCAGTGCTAGCGCAGGGACCCAGTACTTC. Amino acids: CSASAGTQYF.

The J gene is TRBJ2-1, the V gene TRBV6-5, with TRBD2 matching 7 bases. Germline lookup yields CDR1 MNHEY and CDR2 SVGAGI. V was clipped by 6 bases and J by 8 bases; unmatched bases: 10. The CDR3 is made up of 14 amino acids. CDR3 sequence reads: CASSSTSVRDEQFF. For the CDR3, the DNA is TGTGCCAGCAGCAGTACTAGCGTTCGGGATGAGCAGTTCTTC.

The chain recombines TRBV5-6 with TRBJ2-2; D gene unclear. The length of the CDR3 is 14 residues. Germline V CDR1 and CDR2: SGHDT, YYEEEE. Trimming took off 0 bases at V and 4 bases at J, with 7 bases between the two ends. CDR3 sequence: CASSLVAPTGELFF. CDR3 bases: TGTGCCAGCAGCTTGGTGGCACCCACCGGGGAGCTGTTTTTT. The full variable domain, with the rest looked up from reference TRBV5-6 and TRBJ2-2, is DAGVTQSPTHLIKTRGQQVTLRCSPKSGHDTVSWYQQALGQGPQFIFQYYEEEERQRGNFPDRFSGHQFPNYSSELNVNALLLGDSALYLCASSLVAPTGELFFGEGSRLTVL.

V usage is TRBV18 and J usage is TRBJ2-7; D gene uncertain. The CDR3 is 14 residues long. The germline V gene has CDR1 KGHSH and CDR2 LQKENI. V gave up 0 bases and J gave up 2 bases, with 8 bases separating them. This CDR3 reads CASSPPARAYEQYF. In DNA, the CDR3 is TGTGCCAGCTCACCACCAGCTAGAGCCTACGAGCAGTACTTC.